This T cell receptor (beta chain) came from a study of blood T cell repertoires in COVID-19. Overall study: PBMCs, B-cell-depleted T cells, or T cells provided the cDNA or gDNA that made up the material.

Germline V lookup: CDR1 KGHDR, CDR2 SFDVKD. The CDR3 is 13 residues long. Losses at the gene ends were 7 bases for V and 5 bases for J; bases not matched to a gene: 4. Only a few counts were recorded for this clone. Sequenced by immunoSEQ multiplex PCR; TCRdb stores in-frame clones only, minus some. The table lists about 110,000 clones, around 86% of them singletons. Sequenced sample: peripheral blood. The source of this sequence is a woman in her seventies with acute or convalescent COVID-19. The chain uses TRBV24-1 and TRBJ2-1, with 7 nucleotides matching TRBD1. CDR3 residues: CATRSDRNNEQFF. In DNA form, the CDR3 reads TGTGCCACCAGATCGGACAGGAACAATGAGCAGTTCTTC.